The 2 T cell receptor beta chains listed next were all sequenced from one sample in a study of radiotherapy plus CTLA-4 blockade in lung cancer. Here immunoSEQ multiplex PCR was the method, and the copy in TCRdb shows in-frame clones only, minus some. The sample contains over 100,000 clones, about 80% of which appear only once. The specimen was peripheral blood, collected from a patient treated with radiotherapy plus ipilimumab. The receptor source for this set is a human donor with non-small cell lung cancer that progressed on radiotherapy plus ipilimumab. Some clones in this sample may be carry-over from other donors' samples.

This clone was counted a single time. The J gene is TRBJ2-7, the V gene TRBV4-3; D uncertain. Trimming cost V 4 bases and J 2 bases, with 9 bases left between them. Looked up from germline, CDR1 is LGHNA and CDR2 is YSLEER. There are 13 residues in the CDR3. CDR3 DNA sequence: TGCGCCAGCAGCCTCCGACTCGCCTACGAGCAGTACTTC. Translation gives CASSLRLAYEQYF.

This clone was seen once. V gene TRBV15 combines with J gene TRBJ2-7; the D gene is possibly TRBD2 (5 bases). CDR1 is LNHNV and CDR2 is YYDKDF in the germline V gene (reference sequence). The CDR3 runs 13 residues. V dropped 0 bases and J dropped 12 bases, with 15 bases sitting between them. In DNA, the CDR3 is TGTGCCACCAGCAGAGAGCCCCGGGAAAAGGGGTACTTC. Its translation is CATSREPREKGYF. The full variable domain, in which reference TRBV15 and TRBJ2-7 provide the parts outside the CDR3, is DAMVIQNPRYQVTQFGKPVTLSCSQTLNHNVMYWYQQKSSQAPKLLFHYYDKDFNNEADTPDNFQSRRPNTSFCFLDIRSPGLGDTAMYLCATSREPREKGYFGPGTRLTVT.